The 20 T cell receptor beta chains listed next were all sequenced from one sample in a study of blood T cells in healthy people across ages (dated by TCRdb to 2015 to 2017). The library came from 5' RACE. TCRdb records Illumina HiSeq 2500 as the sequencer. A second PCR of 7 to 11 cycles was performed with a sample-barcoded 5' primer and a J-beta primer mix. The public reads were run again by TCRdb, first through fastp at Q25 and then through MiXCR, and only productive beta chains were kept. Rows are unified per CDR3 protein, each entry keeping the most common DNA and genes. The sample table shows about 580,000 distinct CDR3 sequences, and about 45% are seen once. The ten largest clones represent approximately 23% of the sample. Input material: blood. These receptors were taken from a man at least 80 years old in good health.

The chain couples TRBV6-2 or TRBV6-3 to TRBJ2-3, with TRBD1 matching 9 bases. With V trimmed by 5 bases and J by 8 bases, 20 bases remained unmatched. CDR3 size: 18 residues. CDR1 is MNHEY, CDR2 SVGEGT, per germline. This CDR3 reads CASSLQTPGQGKPFTQYF. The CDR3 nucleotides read TGTGCCAGCAGTCTACAAACGCCGGGACAGGGAAAGCCTTTTACGCAGTATTTT.

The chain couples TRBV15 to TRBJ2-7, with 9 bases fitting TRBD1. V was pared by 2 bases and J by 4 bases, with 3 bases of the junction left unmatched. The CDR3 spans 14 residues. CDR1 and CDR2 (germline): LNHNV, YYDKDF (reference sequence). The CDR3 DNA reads TGTGCCACCAGCAGACGGGACAGGGCTTACGAGCAGTACTTC. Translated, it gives CATSRRDRAYEQYF.

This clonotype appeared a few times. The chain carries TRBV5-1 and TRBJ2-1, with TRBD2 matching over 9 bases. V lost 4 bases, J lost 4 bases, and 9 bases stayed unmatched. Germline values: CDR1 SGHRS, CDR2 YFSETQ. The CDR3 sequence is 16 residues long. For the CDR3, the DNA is TGCGCCAGCAGCACGGGTAGCGGGAGCAAGTACAATGAGCAGTTCTTC. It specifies CASSTGSGSKYNEQFF.

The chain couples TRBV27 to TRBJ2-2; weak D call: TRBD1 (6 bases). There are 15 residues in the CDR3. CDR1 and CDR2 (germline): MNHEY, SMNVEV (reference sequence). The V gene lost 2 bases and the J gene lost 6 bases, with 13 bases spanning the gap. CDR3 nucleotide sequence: TGTGCCAGCAGTTTAGTTCCAGGGGCGCCCGGGGAGCTGTTTTTT. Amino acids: CASSLVPGAPGELFF.

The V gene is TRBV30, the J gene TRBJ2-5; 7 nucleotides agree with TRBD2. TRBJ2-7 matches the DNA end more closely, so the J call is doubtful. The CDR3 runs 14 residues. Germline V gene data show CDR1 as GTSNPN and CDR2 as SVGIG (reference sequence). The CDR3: CAWSRAGSLYEQYF. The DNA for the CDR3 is TGTGCCTGGTCACGAGCGGGGTCGCTCTACGAGCAGTACTTC.

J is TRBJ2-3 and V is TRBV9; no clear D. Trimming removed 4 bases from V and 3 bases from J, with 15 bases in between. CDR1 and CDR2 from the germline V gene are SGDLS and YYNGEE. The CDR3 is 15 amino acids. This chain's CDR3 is CASSPRIGGTDTQYF. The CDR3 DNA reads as TGTGCCAGCAGCCCTAGGATCGGTGGGACAGATACGCAGTATTTT.

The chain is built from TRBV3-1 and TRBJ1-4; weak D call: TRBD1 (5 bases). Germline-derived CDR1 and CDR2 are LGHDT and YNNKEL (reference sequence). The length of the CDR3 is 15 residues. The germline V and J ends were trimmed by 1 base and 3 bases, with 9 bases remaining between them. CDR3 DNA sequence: TGTGCCAGCAGCCAAGGCGGGGGTGCTAATGAAAAACTGTTTTTT. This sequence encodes CASSQGGGANEKLFF.

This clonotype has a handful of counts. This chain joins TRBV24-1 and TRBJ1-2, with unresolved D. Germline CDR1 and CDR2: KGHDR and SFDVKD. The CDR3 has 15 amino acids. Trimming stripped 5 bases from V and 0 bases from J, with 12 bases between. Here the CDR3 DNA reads TGTGCCACCAGTGGAGCAGGCCCAGCTAACTATGGCTACACCTTC. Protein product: CATSGAGPANYGYTF.

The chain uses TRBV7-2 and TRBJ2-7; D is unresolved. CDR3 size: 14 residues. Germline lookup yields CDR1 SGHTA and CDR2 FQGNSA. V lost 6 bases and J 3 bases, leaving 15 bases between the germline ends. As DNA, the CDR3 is TGTGCCAGCAGTAAACCGGGCCCTTACTACGAGCAGTACTTC. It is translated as CASSKPGPYYEQYF.

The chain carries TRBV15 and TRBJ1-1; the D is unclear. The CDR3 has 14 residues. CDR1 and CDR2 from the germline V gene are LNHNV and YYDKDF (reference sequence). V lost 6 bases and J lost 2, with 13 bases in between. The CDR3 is CATRDHWVNTEAFF. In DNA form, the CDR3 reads TGTGCCACCAGGGACCACTGGGTAAACACTGAAGCTTTCTTT.

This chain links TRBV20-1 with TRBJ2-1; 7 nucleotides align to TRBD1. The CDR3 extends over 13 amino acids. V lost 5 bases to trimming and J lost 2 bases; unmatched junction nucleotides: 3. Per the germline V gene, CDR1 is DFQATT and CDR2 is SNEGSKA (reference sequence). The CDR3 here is CSAPGQPYNEQFF. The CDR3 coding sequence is TGCAGTGCTCCGGGACAGCCCTACAATGAGCAGTTCTTC.

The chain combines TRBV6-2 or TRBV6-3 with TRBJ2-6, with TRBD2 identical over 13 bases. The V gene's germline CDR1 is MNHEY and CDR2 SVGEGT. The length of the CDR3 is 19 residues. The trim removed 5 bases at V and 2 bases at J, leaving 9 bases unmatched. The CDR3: CASSTSGRARLTGANVLTF. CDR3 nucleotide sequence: TGTGCCAGCAGTACTAGCGGGAGGGCCCGGTTAACTGGGGCCAACGTCCTGACTTTC.

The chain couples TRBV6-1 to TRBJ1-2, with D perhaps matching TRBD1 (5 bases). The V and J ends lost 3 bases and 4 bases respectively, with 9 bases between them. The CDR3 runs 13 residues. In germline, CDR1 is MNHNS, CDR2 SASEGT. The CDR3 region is CASSDWDAYGYTF. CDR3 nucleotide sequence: TGTGCCAGCAGTGACTGGGACGCCTATGGCTACACCTTC.

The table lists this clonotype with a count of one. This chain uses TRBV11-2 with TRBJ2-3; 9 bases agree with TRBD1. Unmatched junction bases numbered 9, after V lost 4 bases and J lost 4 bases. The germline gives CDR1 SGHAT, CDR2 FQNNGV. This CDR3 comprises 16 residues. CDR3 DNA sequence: TGTGCCAGCAGCTCACCGACAGGGGGTTACGCAGATACGCAGTATTTT. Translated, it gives CASSSPTGGYADTQYF.

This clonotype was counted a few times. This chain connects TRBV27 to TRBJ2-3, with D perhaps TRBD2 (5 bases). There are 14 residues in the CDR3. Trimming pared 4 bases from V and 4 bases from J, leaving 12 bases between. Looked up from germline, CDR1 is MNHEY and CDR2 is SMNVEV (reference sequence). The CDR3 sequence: CASSYLEGADTQYF. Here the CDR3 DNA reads TGTGCCAGCAGTTACCTTGAGGGCGCAGATACGCAGTATTTT.

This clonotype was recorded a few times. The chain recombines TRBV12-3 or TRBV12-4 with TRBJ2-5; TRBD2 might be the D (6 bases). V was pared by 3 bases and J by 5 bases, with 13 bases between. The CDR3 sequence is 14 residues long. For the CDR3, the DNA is TGTGCCAGCAGTTTTGGCGGGATGGGGGAGACCCAGTACTTC. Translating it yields CASSFGGMGETQYF.

This chain's CDR3 is CSAAPDSNQPQHF. The CDR3 nucleotides read TGCAGTGCCGCGCCCGACAGTAATCAGCCCCAGCATTTT. The chain links TRBV20-1 to TRBJ1-5; a possible D gene is TRBD1 (5 bases). The length of the CDR3 is 13 residues. The germline gives CDR1 DFQATT, CDR2 SNEGSKA (reference sequence). Trimming removed 6 bases from V and 4 bases from J, with 13 bases in between.

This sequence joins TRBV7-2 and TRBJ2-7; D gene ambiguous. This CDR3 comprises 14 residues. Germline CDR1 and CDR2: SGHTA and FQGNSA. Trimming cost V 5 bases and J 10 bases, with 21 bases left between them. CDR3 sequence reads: CASSDTSVTAPQYF. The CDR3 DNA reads TGTGCCAGCAGCGACACTTCCGTTACCGCCCCCCAGTACTTC.

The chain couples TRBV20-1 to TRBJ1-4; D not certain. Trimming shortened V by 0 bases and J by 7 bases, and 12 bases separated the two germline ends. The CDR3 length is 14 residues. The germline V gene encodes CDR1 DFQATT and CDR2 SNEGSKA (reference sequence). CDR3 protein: CSARERKGGEKLFF. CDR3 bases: TGCAGTGCTAGAGAAAGGAAGGGCGGTGAAAAACTGTTTTTT.

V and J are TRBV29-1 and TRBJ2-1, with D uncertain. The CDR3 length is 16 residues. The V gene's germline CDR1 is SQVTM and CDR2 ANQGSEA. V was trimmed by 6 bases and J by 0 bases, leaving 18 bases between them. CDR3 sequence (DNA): TGCAGCGTGAGGCCCATGGGCGCCCGCTCCTACAATGAGCAGTTCTTC. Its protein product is CSVRPMGARSYNEQFF.